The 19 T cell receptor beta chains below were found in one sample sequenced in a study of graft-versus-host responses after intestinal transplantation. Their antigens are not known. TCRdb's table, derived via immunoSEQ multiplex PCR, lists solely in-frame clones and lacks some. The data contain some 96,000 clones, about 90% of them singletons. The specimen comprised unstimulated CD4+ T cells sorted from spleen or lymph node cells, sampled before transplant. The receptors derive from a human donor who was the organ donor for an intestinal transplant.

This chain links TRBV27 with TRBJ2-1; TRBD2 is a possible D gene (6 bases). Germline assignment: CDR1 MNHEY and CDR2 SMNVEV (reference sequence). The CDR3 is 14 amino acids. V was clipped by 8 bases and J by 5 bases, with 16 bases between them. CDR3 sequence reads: CASPPGEANNEQFF. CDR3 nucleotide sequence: TGTGCCAGCCCCCCGGGAGAGGCGAACAATGAGCAGTTCTTC.

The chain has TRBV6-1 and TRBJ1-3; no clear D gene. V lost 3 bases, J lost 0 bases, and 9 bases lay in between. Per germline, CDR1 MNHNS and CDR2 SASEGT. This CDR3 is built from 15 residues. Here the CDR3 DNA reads TGTGCCAGCAGTGAGCCAGGATTCTCTGGAAACACCATATATTTT. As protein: CASSEPGFSGNTIYF.

CDR3 loop: CASSYYATSSAEQYF. CDR3 sequence (DNA): TGTGCCAGCAGCTATTACGCGACTAGTTCGGCCGAGCAGTACTTC. The chain recombines TRBV7-2 with TRBJ2-7; D might be TRBD2 (6 bases). Germline CDR1 and CDR2: SGHTA and FQGNSA. Trimming took 4 bases from V and 6 from J, leaving 19 bases between them. The CDR3 is 15 amino acids.

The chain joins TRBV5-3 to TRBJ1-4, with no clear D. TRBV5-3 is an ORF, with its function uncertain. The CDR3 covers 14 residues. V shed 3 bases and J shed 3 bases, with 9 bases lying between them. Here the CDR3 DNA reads TGTGCCAGAAGCTCCGCCGGGGCTAATGAAAAACTGTTTTTT. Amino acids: CARSSAGANEKLFF.

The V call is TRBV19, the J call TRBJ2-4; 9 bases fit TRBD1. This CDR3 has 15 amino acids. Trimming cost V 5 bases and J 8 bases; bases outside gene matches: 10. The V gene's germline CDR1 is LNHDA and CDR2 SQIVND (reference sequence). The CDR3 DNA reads TGTGCCAGTAGTTCCCTGAGGGGGACAGGGTACATTCAGTACTTC. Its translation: CASSSLRGTGYIQYF. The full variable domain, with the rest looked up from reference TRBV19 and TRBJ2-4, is DGGITQSPKYLFRKEGQNVTLSCEQNLNHDAMYWYRQDPGQGLRLIYYSQIVNDFQKGDIAEGYSVSREKKESFPLTVTSAQKNPTAFYLCASSSLRGTGYIQYFGAGTRLSVL.

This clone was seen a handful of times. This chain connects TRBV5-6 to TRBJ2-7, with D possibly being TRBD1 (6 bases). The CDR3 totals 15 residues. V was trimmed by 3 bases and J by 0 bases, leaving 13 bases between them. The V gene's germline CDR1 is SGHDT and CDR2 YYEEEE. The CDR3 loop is CASSSLDSSSYEQYF. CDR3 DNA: TGTGCCAGCAGCTCCCTGGACAGTAGCTCCTACGAGCAGTACTTC. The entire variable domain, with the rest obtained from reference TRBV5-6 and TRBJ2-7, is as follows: DAGVTQSPTHLIKTRGQQVTLRCSPKSGHDTVSWYQQALGQGPQFIFQYYEEEERQRGNFPDRFSGHQFPNYSSELNVNALLLGDSALYLCASSSLDSSSYEQYFGPGTRLTVT.

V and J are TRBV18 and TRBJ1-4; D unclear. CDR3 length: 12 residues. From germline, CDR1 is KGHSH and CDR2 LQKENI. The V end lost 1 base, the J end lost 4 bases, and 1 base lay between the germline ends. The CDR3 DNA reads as TGTGCCAGCTCACCACATAATGAAAAACTGTTTTTT. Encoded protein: CASSPHNEKLFF.

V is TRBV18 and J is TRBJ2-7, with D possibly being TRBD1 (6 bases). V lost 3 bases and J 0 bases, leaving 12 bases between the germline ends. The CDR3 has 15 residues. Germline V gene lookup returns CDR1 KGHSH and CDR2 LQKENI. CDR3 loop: CASSPTVDSSYEQYF. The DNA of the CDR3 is TGTGCCAGCTCACCGACGGTGGACAGCTCCTACGAGCAGTACTTC. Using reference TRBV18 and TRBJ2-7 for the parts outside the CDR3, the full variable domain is NAGVMQNPRHLVRRRGQEARLRCSPMKGHSHVYWYRQLPEEGLKFMVYLQKENIIDESGMPKERFSAEFPKEGPSILRIQQVVRGDSAAYFCASSPTVDSSYEQYFGPGTRLTVT.

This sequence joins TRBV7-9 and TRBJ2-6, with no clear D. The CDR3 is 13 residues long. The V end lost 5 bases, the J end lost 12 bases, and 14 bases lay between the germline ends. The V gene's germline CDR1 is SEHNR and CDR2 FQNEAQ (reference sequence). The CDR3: CASSLTLQGVLTF. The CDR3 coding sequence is TGTGCCAGCAGCCTTACATTACAAGGCGTCCTGACTTTC.

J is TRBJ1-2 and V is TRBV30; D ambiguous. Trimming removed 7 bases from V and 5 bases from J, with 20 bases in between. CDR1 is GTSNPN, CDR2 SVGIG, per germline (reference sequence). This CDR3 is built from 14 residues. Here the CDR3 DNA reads TGTGCCTTGGAAGGGTGGTCGGACTTTTATGGCTACACCTTC. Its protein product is CALEGWSDFYGYTF.

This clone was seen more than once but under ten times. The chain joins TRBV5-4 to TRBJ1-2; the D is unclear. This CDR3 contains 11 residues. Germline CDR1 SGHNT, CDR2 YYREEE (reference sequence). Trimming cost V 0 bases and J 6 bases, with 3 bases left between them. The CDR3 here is CASSLGHGYTF. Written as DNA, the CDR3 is TGTGCCAGCAGCTTGGGGCATGGCTACACCTTC.

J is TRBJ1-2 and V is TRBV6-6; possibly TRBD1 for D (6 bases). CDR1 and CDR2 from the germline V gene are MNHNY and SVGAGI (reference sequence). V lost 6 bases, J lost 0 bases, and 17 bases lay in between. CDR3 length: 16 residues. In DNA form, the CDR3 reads TGTGCCAGCAGCCCGATCTTACAGGGAGCTAACTATGGCTACACCTTC. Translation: CASSPILQGANYGYTF.

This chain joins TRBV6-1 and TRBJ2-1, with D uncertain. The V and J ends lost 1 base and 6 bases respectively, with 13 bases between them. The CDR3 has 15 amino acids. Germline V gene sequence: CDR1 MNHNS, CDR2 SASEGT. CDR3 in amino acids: CASSEVGVVGNEQFF. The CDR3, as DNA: TGTGCCAGCAGTGAAGTTGGGGTAGTGGGCAATGAGCAGTTCTTC.

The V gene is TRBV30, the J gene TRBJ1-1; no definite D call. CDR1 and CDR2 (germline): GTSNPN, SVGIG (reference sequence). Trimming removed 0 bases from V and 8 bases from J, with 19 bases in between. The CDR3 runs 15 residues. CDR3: CAWSVRASRSDEAFF. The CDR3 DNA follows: TGTGCCTGGAGTGTAAGGGCGAGTAGGTCGGACGAAGCTTTCTTT.

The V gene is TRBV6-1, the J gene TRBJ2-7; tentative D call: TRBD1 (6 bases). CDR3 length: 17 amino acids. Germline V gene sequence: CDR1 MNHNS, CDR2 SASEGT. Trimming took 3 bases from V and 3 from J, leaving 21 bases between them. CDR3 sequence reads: CASSDTQRTGIGYEQYF. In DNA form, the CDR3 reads TGTGCCAGCAGTGACACTCAACGAACAGGGATCGGCTACGAGCAGTACTTC.

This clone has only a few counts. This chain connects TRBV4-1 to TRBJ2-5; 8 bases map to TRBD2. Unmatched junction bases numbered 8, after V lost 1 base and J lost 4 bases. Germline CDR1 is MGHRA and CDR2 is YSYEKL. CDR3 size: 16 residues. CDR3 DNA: TGCGCCAGCAGCCAAGTATCAAGCGGGGGTAGAGAGACCCAGTACTTC. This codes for CASSQVSSGGRETQYF.

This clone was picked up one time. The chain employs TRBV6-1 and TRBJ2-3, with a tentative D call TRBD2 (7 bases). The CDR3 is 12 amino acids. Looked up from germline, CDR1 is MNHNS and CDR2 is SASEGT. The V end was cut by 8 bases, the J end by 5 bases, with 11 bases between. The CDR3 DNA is TGTGCCAGCGGGGAGGGGGGAGATACGCAGTATTTT. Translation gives CASGEGGDTQYF.

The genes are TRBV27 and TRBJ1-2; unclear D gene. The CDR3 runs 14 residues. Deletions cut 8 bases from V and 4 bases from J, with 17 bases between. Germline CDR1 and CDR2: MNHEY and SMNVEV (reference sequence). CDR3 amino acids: CASAPLEAFYGYTF. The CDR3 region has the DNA TGTGCCAGCGCCCCCCTAGAGGCCTTCTATGGCTACACCTTC.

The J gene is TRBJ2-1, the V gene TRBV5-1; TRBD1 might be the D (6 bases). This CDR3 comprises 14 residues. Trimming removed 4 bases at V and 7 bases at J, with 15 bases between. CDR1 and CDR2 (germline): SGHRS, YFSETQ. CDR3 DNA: TGCGCCAGCAGCCCAATACCCAGGGGTAATGAGCAGTTCTTC. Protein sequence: CASSPIPRGNEQFF. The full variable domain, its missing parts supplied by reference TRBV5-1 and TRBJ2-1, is KAGVTQTPRYLIKTRGQQVTLSCSPISGHRSVSWYQQTPGQGLQFLFEYFSETQRNKGNFPGRFSGRQFSNSRSEMNVSTLELGDSALYLCASSPIPRGNEQFFGPGTRLTVL.